These T cell receptor beta chains were read from a single sample in a study of PD-L1 blockade in urothelial cancer. Sequenced by immunoSEQ multiplex PCR; TCRdb stores in-frame clones only, minus some. The sample contains around 110,000 clones, around 90% of which appear only once. Material: PBMCs, obtained around atezolizumab (anti-PD-L1) treatment. These receptors were taken from a man aged 55 to 70 with urothelial cancer. The conserved cysteine and the conserved F or W are not part of the CDR3 here. Fields, in order: J gene, V gene, D gene, CDR3 length, clone size, CDR3 protein. D genes are given only for firm matches. Part of the rows lack a size; the others show once, few, many or a class for expanded clones.

j_gene: TRBJ2-1; v_gene: TRBV27; d_gene: TRBD1; len: 14; abundance: once; CDR3aa: ASRPQGYHGSNEQF
j_gene: TRBJ2-3; v_gene: TRBV4-1; d_gene: -; len: 12; abundance: -; CDR3aa: ASSQVGSTDTQY
j_gene: TRBJ2-7; v_gene: TRBV7-8; d_gene: -; len: 15; abundance: -; CDR3aa: ASSFNFQGRTTYEQY
j_gene: TRBJ2-3; v_gene: TRBV7-2; d_gene: TRBD2; len: 14; abundance: -; CDR3aa: ASMIGLAGTTDTQY
j_gene: TRBJ1-1; v_gene: TRBV5-6; d_gene: -; len: 11; abundance: -; CDR3aa: ASSRQMNTEAF
j_gene: TRBJ2-6; v_gene: TRBV27; d_gene: -; len: 12; abundance: -; CDR3aa: ASSLSAGANVLT
j_gene: TRBJ2-2; v_gene: TRBV19; d_gene: -; len: 14; abundance: -; CDR3aa: ASSTSPGANTGELF
j_gene: TRBJ2-2; v_gene: TRBV4-3; d_gene: -; len: 15; abundance: -; CDR3aa: ASSQDSGQGGTGELF
j_gene: TRBJ2-1; v_gene: TRBV4-2; d_gene: TRBD2; len: 14; abundance: -; CDR3aa: ASSQRLAGGGNEQF
j_gene: TRBJ2-3; v_gene: TRBV5-4; d_gene: -; len: 13; abundance: -; CDR3aa: ASSLGSPTADTQY
j_gene: TRBJ2-3; v_gene: TRBV5-8; d_gene: TRBD2; len: 15; abundance: -; CDR3aa: ASSLTSGGALTDTQY
j_gene: TRBJ1-1; v_gene: TRBV10-3; d_gene: -; len: 11; abundance: -; CDR3aa: AIARQLNTEAF
j_gene: TRBJ1-2; v_gene: TRBV6-1; d_gene: -; len: 13; abundance: -; CDR3aa: ASRKQGTPNYGYT
j_gene: TRBJ2-3; v_gene: TRBV10-1; d_gene: -; len: 14; abundance: once; CDR3aa: ASSGVYGSSTDTQY
j_gene: TRBJ2-1; v_gene: TRBV5-1; d_gene: TRBD2; len: 17; abundance: -; CDR3aa: ASSLRTSGVGGTYNEQF
j_gene: TRBJ1-5; v_gene: TRBV6-5; d_gene: TRBD1; len: 13; abundance: -; CDR3aa: ASSYGTGPHQPQH
j_gene: TRBJ2-7; v_gene: TRBV21-1; d_gene: -; len: 15; abundance: -; CDR3aa: ASSKAIEDRDSYEQY
j_gene: TRBJ2-5; v_gene: TRBV7-6; d_gene: -; len: 14; abundance: -; CDR3aa: ASSDGTGVVLATQY
j_gene: TRBJ2-7; v_gene: TRBV4-3; d_gene: TRBD1; len: 12; abundance: -; CDR3aa: ASSQGGQGAEQY
j_gene: TRBJ1-1; v_gene: TRBV5-6; d_gene: -; len: 12; abundance: -; CDR3aa: ASSLVRGDTEAF
j_gene: TRBJ2-5; v_gene: TRBV7-2; d_gene: -; len: 13; abundance: -; CDR3aa: ASSLAPTIGETQY
j_gene: TRBJ2-1; v_gene: TRBV7-2; d_gene: -; len: 13; abundance: -; CDR3aa: ASSPSGSSYNEQF
j_gene: TRBJ1-6; v_gene: TRBV4-3; d_gene: -; len: 14; abundance: once; CDR3aa: ASSPTPTDYNSPLH
j_gene: TRBJ1-4; v_gene: TRBV29-1; d_gene: -; len: 11; abundance: -; CDR3aa: SVADSGWEKLF
j_gene: TRBJ2-7; v_gene: TRBV4-2; d_gene: -; len: 12; abundance: -; CDR3aa: ASSQDGDNYEQY
j_gene: TRBJ2-3; v_gene: TRBV6-1; d_gene: -; len: 12; abundance: -; CDR3aa: ASSVPGSTDTQY
j_gene: TRBJ2-7; v_gene: TRBV18; d_gene: TRBD2; len: 13; abundance: -; CDR3aa: ASSPPVGLATEQY
j_gene: TRBJ2-5; v_gene: TRBV28; d_gene: TRBD2; len: 14; abundance: -; CDR3aa: ASSLGLAGGGETQY
j_gene: TRBJ2-5; v_gene: TRBV7-2; d_gene: -; len: 9; abundance: -; CDR3aa: ASSSGWAQY
j_gene: TRBJ2-5; v_gene: TRBV6-1; d_gene: -; len: 10; abundance: -; CDR3aa: ASRDSVETQY
j_gene: TRBJ2-3; v_gene: TRBV5-5; d_gene: -; len: 11; abundance: -; CDR3aa: ASSLPGTDTQY
j_gene: TRBJ2-7; v_gene: TRBV30; d_gene: TRBD1; len: 11; abundance: -; CDR3aa: AWSGQGASEQY
j_gene: TRBJ2-7; v_gene: TRBV21-1; d_gene: -; len: 16; abundance: -; CDR3aa: ASSKESSLGTEHYEQY
j_gene: TRBJ1-2; v_gene: TRBV4-1; d_gene: -; len: 14; abundance: -; CDR3aa: ASSRSPQQNGDGYT
j_gene: TRBJ2-7; v_gene: TRBV12-5; d_gene: TRBD1; len: 13; abundance: -; CDR3aa: ASGSGTGGIYEQY
j_gene: TRBJ2-4; v_gene: TRBV27; d_gene: TRBD2; len: 11; abundance: -; CDR3aa: ASSFGGGNIQY
j_gene: TRBJ2-7; v_gene: TRBV2; d_gene: TRBD2; len: 12; abundance: few; CDR3aa: ASTAGLAGFEQY
j_gene: TRBJ1-5; v_gene: TRBV27; d_gene: -; len: 12; abundance: -; CDR3aa: ASSSGGINQPQH
j_gene: TRBJ1-1; v_gene: TRBV9; d_gene: TRBD1; len: 13; abundance: -; CDR3aa: ASSATGGAGTEAF
j_gene: TRBJ2-7; v_gene: TRBV30; d_gene: TRBD2; len: 14; abundance: -; CDR3aa: AWSSPFGTSGSEQY
j_gene: TRBJ2-5; v_gene: TRBV27; d_gene: TRBD2; len: 14; abundance: -; CDR3aa: ASSPRRGGTQETQY
j_gene: TRBJ2-7; v_gene: TRBV30; d_gene: -; len: 12; abundance: -; CDR3aa: AWSGTVSSYEQY
j_gene: TRBJ1-1; v_gene: TRBV5-4; d_gene: -; len: 14; abundance: once; CDR3aa: ASSLGGSVMNTEAF
j_gene: TRBJ2-4; v_gene: TRBV19; d_gene: -; len: 10; abundance: once; CDR3aa: ASSIVGGFQY
j_gene: TRBJ2-7; v_gene: TRBV28; d_gene: -; len: 9; abundance: -; CDR3aa: ASSFGLSQY
j_gene: TRBJ2-2; v_gene: TRBV11-3; d_gene: TRBD1; len: 16; abundance: -; CDR3aa: ASSVGTGWLSNTGELF
j_gene: TRBJ2-2; v_gene: TRBV6-6; d_gene: TRBD1; len: 14; abundance: -; CDR3aa: ASSSTDRENTGELF
j_gene: TRBJ2-3; v_gene: TRBV5-1; d_gene: -; len: 12; abundance: -; CDR3aa: ASSSGDTTNTQY